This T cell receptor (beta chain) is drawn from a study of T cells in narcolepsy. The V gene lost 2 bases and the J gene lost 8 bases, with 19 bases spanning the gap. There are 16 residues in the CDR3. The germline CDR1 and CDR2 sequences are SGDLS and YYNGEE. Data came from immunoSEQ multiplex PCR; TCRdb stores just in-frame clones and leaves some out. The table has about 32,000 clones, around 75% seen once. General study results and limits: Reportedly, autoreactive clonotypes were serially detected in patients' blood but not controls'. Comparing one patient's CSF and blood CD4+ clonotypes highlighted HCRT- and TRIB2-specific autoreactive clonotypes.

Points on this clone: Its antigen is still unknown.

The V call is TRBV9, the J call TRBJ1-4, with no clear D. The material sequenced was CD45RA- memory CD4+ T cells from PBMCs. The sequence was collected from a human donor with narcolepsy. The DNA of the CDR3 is TGTGCCAGCAGCGTCGGCCCGGCCCCGGAGGGAGAAAAACTGTTTTTT. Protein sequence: CASSVGPAPEGEKLFF.